The 9 T cell receptor beta chains listed next were all sequenced from one sample in a study of T cells in Graves' hyperthyroidism and ophthalmopathy. Amplified TCR beta CDR3 regions derived from RNA transcripts. Initially, a first-round RT-PCR of the TCR CDR3 employed the HTBI primer set. TCRdb reanalysed the multiplex PCR reads using MiXCR and keeps one entry per CDR3 protein. The data show around 400,000 distinct CDR3 sequences, roughly 25% seen once. Sequences were obtained from blood. These receptors all come from a man aged 50-60 years with Graves' hyperthyroidism.

There are a few counts of this clonotype. The chain recombines TRBV7-2 with TRBJ2-5; D may match TRBD1 or TRBD2 (5 bases each). CDR1 and CDR2 from the germline V gene are SGHTA and FQGNSA. Trimming cost V 1 base and J 6 bases, with 9 bases left between them. The CDR3 runs 13 residues. CDR3 region: CASSLGDRKTQYF. CDR3 nucleotide sequence: TGTGCCAGCAGCTTAGGGGACCGGAAGACCCAGTACTTC.

This clonotype occurred a few times. J is TRBJ2-7 and V is TRBV6-1; D gene unclear. The V end was cut by 6 bases, the J end by 4 bases, with 22 bases between. Germline V gives CDR1 MNHNS, CDR2 SASEGT. This CDR3 is built from 16 residues. In DNA form, the CDR3 reads TGTGCCAGCAGAAGCGCGGTTACGCCAGCCGCTTACGAGCAGTACTTC. It encodes CASRSAVTPAAYEQYF.

This clonotype was picked up many times. V is TRBV2 and J is TRBJ2-5; D not resolved. This CDR3 is 12 amino acids long. Germline CDR1 is SNHLY and CDR2 is FYNNEI. Between the trimmed V and J ends, which lost 8 bases and 5 bases, there was a span of 12 bases. In nucleotides, the CDR3 is TGTGCCAGCGGCACGGGTACGGAGACCCAGTACTTC. Its translation is CASGTGTETQYF.

This chain connects TRBV6-4 to TRBJ2-1; 8 bases agree with TRBD2. Germline V gives CDR1 MRHNA, CDR2 SNTAGT. This CDR3 has 11 residues. V was clipped by 5 bases and J by 15 bases; unmatched bases: 6. The CDR3 DNA reads TGTGCCAGCAGTTACAAGCGGGAGTCGTTCTTC. It encodes CASSYKRESFF.

V is TRBV3-1 and J is TRBJ2-5; the D is unclear. This CDR3 comprises 13 residues. The germline gives CDR1 LGHDT, CDR2 YNNKEL (reference sequence). Trimming cost V 2 bases and J 3 bases, with 7 bases left between them. The CDR3 DNA sequence: TGTGCCAGCAGCCAACCAGAAGAAGAGACCCAGTACTTC. Translation gives CASSQPEEETQYF.

This clonotype appeared many times. The chain links TRBV3-1 to TRBJ1-5; 7 bases agree with TRBD1. The CDR3 loop spans 17 amino acids. The V gene's germline CDR1 is LGHDT and CDR2 YNNKEL (reference sequence). With 0 bases clipped from V and 8 bases from J, the junction kept 13 bases outside the gene matches. The CDR3, as DNA: TGTGCCAGCAGCCAAGAACACCTGACAGGGCTATTTGAGCCCCAGCATTTT. Protein product: CASSQEHLTGLFEPQHF.

The CDR3 region has the DNA TGTGCCAGCAGGGGGCAATGGGGATCAGAGACCCAGTACTTC. Protein: CASRGQWGSETQYF. This chain uses TRBV2 with TRBJ2-5; D possibly corresponds to TRBD1 (5 bases). This CDR3 is built from 14 residues. Per the germline V gene, CDR1 is SNHLY and CDR2 is FYNNEI. Trimming took 6 bases from V and 4 from J, leaving 15 bases between them.

This clonotype has a handful of counts. The V and J genes are TRBV12-3 or TRBV12-4 and TRBJ2-3; TRBD2 matches at 7 bases. This CDR3 is 17 amino acids long. With V trimmed by 6 bases and J by 1 base, 13 bases remained unmatched. CDR3 region: CASRARAGDYRTDTQYF. The CDR3 nucleotides read TGTGCCAGCAGGGCCCGGGCGGGAGACTACCGCACAGATACGCAGTATTTT.

This clonotype was observed once. The V gene is TRBV12-3 or TRBV12-4, the J gene TRBJ2-7; 10 bases map to TRBD2. The CDR3 loop spans 18 amino acids. V lost 2 bases to trimming and J lost 6 bases; unmatched junction nucleotides: 16. The CDR3 region is CASSLLGGSGLAAPEQYF. The DNA for the CDR3 is TGTGCCAGCAGTTTATTGGGGGGCTCAGGACTAGCGGCCCCCGAGCAGTACTTC.